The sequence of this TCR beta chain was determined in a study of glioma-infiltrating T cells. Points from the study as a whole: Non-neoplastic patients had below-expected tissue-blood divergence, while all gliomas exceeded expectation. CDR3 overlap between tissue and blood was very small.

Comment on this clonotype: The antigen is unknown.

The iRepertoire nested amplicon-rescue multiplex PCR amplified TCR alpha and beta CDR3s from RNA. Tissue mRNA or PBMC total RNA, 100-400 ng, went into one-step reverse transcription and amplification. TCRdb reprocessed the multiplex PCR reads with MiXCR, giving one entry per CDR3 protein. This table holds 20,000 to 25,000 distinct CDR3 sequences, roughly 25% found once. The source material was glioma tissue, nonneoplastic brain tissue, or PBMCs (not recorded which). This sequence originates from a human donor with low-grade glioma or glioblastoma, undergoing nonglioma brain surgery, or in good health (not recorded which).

CDR3 residues: CASSIQGSGYTF. The CDR3 DNA reads TGTGCCAGCAGCATACAGGGGAGCGGCTACACCTTC. V usage is TRBV11-1 and J usage is TRBJ1-2; 7 bases are a match to TRBD1. The CDR3 runs to 12 residues. The germline V gene encodes CDR1 SGHAT and CDR2 FQDESV (reference sequence). The J segment lost 8 bases and the V segment lost 5 bases, leaving 5 bases of the junction unmatched.